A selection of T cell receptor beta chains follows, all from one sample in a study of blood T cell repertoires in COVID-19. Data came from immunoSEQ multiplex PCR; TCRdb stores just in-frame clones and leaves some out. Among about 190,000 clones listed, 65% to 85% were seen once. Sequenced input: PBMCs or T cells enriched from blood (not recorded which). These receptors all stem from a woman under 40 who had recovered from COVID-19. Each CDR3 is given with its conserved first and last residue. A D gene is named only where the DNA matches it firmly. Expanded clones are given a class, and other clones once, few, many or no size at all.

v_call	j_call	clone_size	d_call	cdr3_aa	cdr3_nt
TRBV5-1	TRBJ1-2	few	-	CASSITNPPGDGYTF	TGCGCCAGCAGCATCACCAACCCCCCGGGGGATGGCTACACCTTC
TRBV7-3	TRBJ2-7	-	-	CASSSHGQSHEQYF	TGTGCCAGCAGCTCCCACGGACAGTCCCACGAGCAGTACTTC
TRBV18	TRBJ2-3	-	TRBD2	CASSTSGSRDTQYF	TGTGCCAGCTCTACTAGCGGGAGTAGGGATACGCAGTATTTT
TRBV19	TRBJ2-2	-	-	CASRGTKNTGELFF	TGTGCCAGTAGGGGGACAAAGAACACCGGGGAGCTGTTTTTT
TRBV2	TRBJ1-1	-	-	CASSEPGVAEAFF	TGTGCCAGCAGTGAACCAGGGGTCGCTGAAGCTTTCTTT
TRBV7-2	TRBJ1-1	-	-	CASTVGGLAEAFF	TGTGCCAGCACCGTCGGGGGGCTGGCTGAAGCTTTCTTT
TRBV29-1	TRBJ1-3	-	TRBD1	CSVLLTGAFGNTIYF	TGCAGCGTACTGTTGACAGGGGCGTTCGGAAACACCATATATTTT
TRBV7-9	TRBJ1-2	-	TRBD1	CASSTRQGDSYGYTF	TGTGCCAGCAGCACGCGACAGGGGGATAGCTATGGCTACACCTTC
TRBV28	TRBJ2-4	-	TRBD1	CASSLGQGTTKNIQYF	TGTGCCAGCAGTTTAGGACAGGGGACAACCAAAAACATTCAGTACTTC
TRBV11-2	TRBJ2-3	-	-	CASSLDRATDTQYF	TGTGCCAGCAGCTTAGATCGCGCCACAGATACGCAGTATTTT